What follows are 20 T cell receptor beta chains derived from one specimen sequenced in a study of cytomegalovirus exposure and HLA in healthy donors. This table comes from immunoSEQ multiplex PCR, and its TCRdb copy is limited to in-frame clones, with some not included. The sample holds about 75,000 clones, around four fifths seen once. The sequencing sample was made of PBMCs. The receptors come from a man aged 25 to 40 in good health and CMV-seronegative.

V and J are TRBV9 and TRBJ1-5; D may be TRBD1 (6 bases). Germline V gene lookup returns CDR1 SGDLS and CDR2 YYNGEE. Trimming pared 3 bases from V and 6 bases from J, leaving 16 bases between. This CDR3 has 15 amino acids. The DNA of the CDR3 is TGTGCCAGCAGCGGAGGTGGGGGGGCGGCTCAGCCCCAGCATTTT. It codes for CASSGGGGAAQPQHF.

The rearrangement joins TRBV18 to TRBJ1-1; TRBD1 aligns across 7 bases. The CDR3 is made up of 15 amino acids. After removal of 5 bases from V and 5 bases from J, the junction contained 11 bases not matched to a gene. Germline lookup yields CDR1 KGHSH and CDR2 LQKENI. The CDR3 is CASSLQGRVETEAFF. The CDR3 DNA sequence: TGTGCCAGCTCATTACAGGGGAGAGTGGAAACTGAAGCTTTCTTT.

The chain uses TRBV21-1 and TRBJ2-7; the table's TRBD2 call for D was not verified on the DNA. TRBV21-1 is tagged as a pseudogene. The CDR3 covers 19 residues. In nucleotides, the CDR3 is TGTGCCAGAGAGAACCATCGGCTAGCGGGAGCCACGAGCTCCTACGAGCAGTACGTC. It yields the protein CARENHRLAGATSSYEQYV.

The chain employs TRBV6-1 and TRBJ2-5, with 10 bases fitting TRBD1. Germline V lookup: CDR1 MNHNS, CDR2 SASEGT. CDR3 length equals 14 residues. Unmatched junction bases numbered 3, after V lost 4 bases and J lost 4 bases. DNA of the CDR3: TGTGCCAGCAGTGTAGACAGGGGGCGAGAGACCCAGTACTTC. The encoded protein is CASSVDRGRETQYF.

V is TRBV4-2 and J is TRBJ2-3, with TRBD2 as a possible D gene (8 bases). The germline gives CDR1 LGHNA, CDR2 YNFKEQ. The CDR3 spans 18 residues. V lost 2 bases and J lost 3, with 21 bases in between. The DNA for the CDR3 is TGTGCCAGCAGCCAAAGGACAAGGGGGCCGGGAGGGACAGATACGCAGTATTTT. Translated: CASSQRTRGPGGTDTQYF.

The chain carries TRBV5-1 and TRBJ2-3; 10 bases agree with TRBD2. The ends lost 6 bases at V and 5 bases at J; junction bases unmatched: 12. This CDR3 spans 16 amino acids. CDR1 SGHRS and CDR2 YFSETQ come from the germline V gene. Here the CDR3 reads CASTSEAGLARDTQYF. In DNA, the CDR3 is TGCGCCAGCACCTCCGAGGCGGGACTAGCGCGAGATACGCAGTATTTT.

This clone was observed a few times. The chain is built from TRBV10-3 and TRBJ1-1; 12 bases match TRBD1. From germline, CDR1 is ENHRY and CDR2 SYGVKD. This CDR3 is built from 16 residues. V lost 2 bases, J lost 6 bases, and 7 bases stayed unmatched. This CDR3 reads CAISEGTGGASSEAFF. The DNA of the CDR3 is TGTGCCATCAGTGAGGGGACAGGGGGCGCAAGTTCTGAAGCTTTCTTT.

This clone was seen a few times. The chain joins TRBV28 to TRBJ2-7; D ambiguous. CDR3 size: 12 residues. V lost 7 bases and J lost 4, with 11 bases in between. The germline V gene encodes CDR1 MDHEN and CDR2 SYDVKM. DNA of the CDR3: TGTGCCAGCACCACAGTAACGTACGAGCAGTACTTC. It codes for CASTTVTYEQYF.

V is TRBV14 and J is TRBJ2-7, with 7 bases identical to TRBD2. With V trimmed by 4 bases and J by 2 bases, 8 bases remained unmatched. This CDR3 has 15 amino acids. Germline V gene sequence: CDR1 SGHDN, CDR2 FVKESK. The CDR3 loop is CASSRPGLAAYEQYV. DNA for the CDR3: TGTGCCAGCAGCCGCCCGGGGCTAGCGGCCTACGAGCAGTACGTC.

The V and J genes are TRBV29-1 and TRBJ1-5, with D uncertain. The CDR3 loop spans 13 amino acids. The V gene lost 2 bases and the J gene lost 7 bases, with 12 bases spanning the gap. CDR1 SQVTM and CDR2 ANQGSEA come from the germline V gene. The CDR3 spells CSVEPAGGQPQHF. As DNA, the CDR3 is TGCAGCGTTGAACCGGCCGGAGGCCAGCCCCAGCATTTT.

CDR3 protein: CSVEADRGIYEQYF. DNA of the CDR3: TGCAGCGTTGAAGCCGACAGGGGGATCTACGAGCAGTACTTC. V and J are TRBV29-1 and TRBJ2-7; TRBD1 matches at 9 bases. The V segment lost 1 base and the J segment 3 bases; nucleotides outside the gene matches: 4. The CDR3 is 14 residues long. The germline gives CDR1 SQVTM, CDR2 ANQGSEA.

The chain combines TRBV18 with TRBJ1-1; no clear D gene. The CDR3 is 15 residues long. Germline assignment: CDR1 KGHSH and CDR2 LQKENI. V shed 3 bases and J shed 3 bases, with 14 bases lying between them. The CDR3 DNA is TGTGCCAGCTCACCGTTCCCGGGGAGCGACACTGAAGCTTTCTTT. Translated, it gives CASSPFPGSDTEAFF.

This clone was detected only once. J is TRBJ2-2 and V is TRBV9; the D is unclear. CDR1 SGDLS and CDR2 YYNGEE come from the germline V gene. Trimming cost V 0 bases and J 4 bases, with 7 bases left between them. This CDR3 has 14 amino acids. CDR3 in DNA: TGTGCCAGCAGCGTAGATTCATTCACCGGGGAGCTGTTTTTT. Translated, it gives CASSVDSFTGELFF.

The chain employs TRBV10-1 and TRBJ2-5, with TRBD2 matching 8 bases. This CDR3 is built from 14 residues. Per the germline V gene, CDR1 is WNHNN and CDR2 is SYGVQD (reference sequence). With 6 bases clipped from V and 5 bases from J, the junction kept 8 bases outside the gene matches. The CDR3 DNA is TGCGCCAGCAGACCGAGCGGGAGTAATGAGACCCAGTACTTC. This gives the protein CASRPSGSNETQYF.

The V call is TRBV25-1, the J call TRBJ2-7; maybe TRBD1 (6 bases). CDR1 is MGHDK, CDR2 SYGVNS, per germline. With 3 bases removed from V and 3 bases from J, the gap between germline ends came to 12 bases. CDR3 length: 14 amino acids. CDR3 protein: CASSDWSGVYEQYF. The CDR3 DNA reads TGTGCCAGCAGTGACTGGTCAGGGGTCTACGAGCAGTACTTC.

The chain uses TRBV21-1 and TRBJ2-7; the table's D gene call, TRBD2, was not cross checked with the DNA. TRBV21-1 is termed a pseudogene. CDR3 size: 14 residues. The CDR3 sequence is CASTKERDSYEQYV. CDR3 nucleotides: TGTGCCAGCACTAAAGAGAGGGACTCCTACGAGCAGTACGTC.

This chain uses TRBV27 with TRBJ2-3; D may be TRBD2 (9 bases). The germline gives CDR1 MNHEY, CDR2 SMNVEV (reference sequence). V was shortened by 2 bases and J by 5 bases, with 20 bases between the two germline ends. This CDR3 region has 17 residues. The CDR3 DNA reads as TGTGCCAGCAGTTTAAAAGGGACAGGCGGGAGGGAAGATACGCAGTATTTT. Translation gives CASSLKGTGGREDTQYF.

V gene TRBV7-2 combines with J gene TRBJ1-1; 12 positions match TRBD1. This CDR3 has 17 amino acids. J lost 4 bases, V lost 3 bases, and 9 bases had no gene match. CDR1 SGHTA and CDR2 FQGNSA come from the germline V gene. The DNA for the CDR3 is TGTGCCAGCAGCTTGACCGGGACAGGGGGCTGGGGCACTGAAGCTTTCTTT. Protein: CASSLTGTGGWGTEAFF. The entire variable domain, with the rest obtained from reference TRBV7-2 and TRBJ1-1, is as follows: GAGVSQSPSNKVTEKGKDVELRCDPISGHTALYWYRQSLGQGLEFLIYFQGNSAPDKSGLPSDRFSAERTGGSVSTLTIQRTQQEDSAVYLCASSLTGTGGWGTEAFFGQGTRLTVV.

Only a few counts were recorded for this clone. The chain is built from TRBV5-6 and TRBJ1-1; the match to TRBD1 covers 10 bases. This CDR3 has 14 amino acids. V lost 1 base, J lost 4 bases, and 1 base stayed unmatched. Per germline, CDR1 SGHDT and CDR2 YYEEEE. The CDR3 nucleotides are TGTGCCAGCAGCTTGTGGACAGGGGGCACTGAAGCTTTCTTT. It translates to CASSLWTGGTEAFF.

The V and J genes are TRBV10-3 and TRBJ2-2; D is possibly TRBD1 (6 bases). With 11 bases removed from V and 4 bases from J, the gap between germline ends came to 11 bases. Looked up from germline, CDR1 is ENHRY and CDR2 is SYGVKD. The CDR3 is 12 amino acids. CDR3 region: CASWGRTGELFF. The DNA of the CDR3 is TGTGCCTCGTGGGGGCGCACCGGGGAGCTGTTTTTT.